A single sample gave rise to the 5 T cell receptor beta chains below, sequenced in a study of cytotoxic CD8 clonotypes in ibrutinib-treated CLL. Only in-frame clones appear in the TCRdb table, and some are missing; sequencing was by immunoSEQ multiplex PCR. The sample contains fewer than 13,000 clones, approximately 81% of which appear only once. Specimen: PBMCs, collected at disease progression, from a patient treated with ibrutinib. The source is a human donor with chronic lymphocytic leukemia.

The CDR3 region has the DNA TGTGCCAGCACAGCGGGGGCTCATCAGGGTACGCAGTATTTT. Protein product: CASTAGAHQGTQYF. The chain employs TRBV6-6 and TRBJ2-3; TRBD2 agrees at 8 bases. The germline V gene has CDR1 MNHNY and CDR2 SVGAGI (reference sequence). The CDR3 consists of 14 residues. Trimming at V came to 7 bases and at J to 8 bases, leaving 11 bases not matched to a gene.

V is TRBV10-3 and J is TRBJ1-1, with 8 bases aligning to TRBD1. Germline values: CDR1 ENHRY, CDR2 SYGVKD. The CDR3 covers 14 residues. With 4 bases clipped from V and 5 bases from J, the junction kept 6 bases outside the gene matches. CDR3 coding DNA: TGTGCCATCAGTGGGACAGGGTTGGTTACTGAAGCTTTCTTT. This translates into CAISGTGLVTEAFF.

The CDR3 DNA is TGTGCCAGCACTCGTGATTGGGGGACTGACGAGCAGTACTTC. Protein: CASTRDWGTDEQYF. V usage is TRBV2 and J usage is TRBJ2-7; a weak D match, TRBD2 (6 bases). CDR1 and CDR2 from the germline V gene are SNHLY and FYNNEI. The germline V and J ends were trimmed by 7 bases and 5 bases, with 18 bases remaining between them. CDR3 size: 14 residues. Drawing the rest from reference TRBV2 and TRBJ2-7, the complete variable domain is EPEVTQTPSHQVTQMGQEVILRCVPISNHLYFYWYRQILGQKVEFLVSFYNNEISEKSEIFDDQFSVERPDGSNFTLKIRSTKLEDSAMYFCASTRDWGTDEQYFGPGTRLTVT.

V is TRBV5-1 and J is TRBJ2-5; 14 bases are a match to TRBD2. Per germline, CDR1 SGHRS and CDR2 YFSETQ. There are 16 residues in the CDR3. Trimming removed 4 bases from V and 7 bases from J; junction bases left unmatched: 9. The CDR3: CASSLEGTSGSGTQYF. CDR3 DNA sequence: TGCGCCAGCAGCCTGGAGGGGACTAGCGGGAGTGGGACCCAGTACTTC. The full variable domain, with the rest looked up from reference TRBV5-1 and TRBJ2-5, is KAGVTQTPRYLIKTRGQQVTLSCSPISGHRSVSWYQQTPGQGLQFLFEYFSETQRNKGNFPGRFSGRQFSNSRSEMNVSTLELGDSALYLCASSLEGTSGSGTQYFGPGTRLLVL.

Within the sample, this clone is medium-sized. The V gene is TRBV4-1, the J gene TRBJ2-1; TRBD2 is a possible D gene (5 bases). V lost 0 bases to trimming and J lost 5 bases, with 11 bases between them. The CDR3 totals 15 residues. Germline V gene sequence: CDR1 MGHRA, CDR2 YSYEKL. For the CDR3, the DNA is TGCGCCAGCAGCCAAGAACTAGAACCAAACAATGAGCAGTTCTTC. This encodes CASSQELEPNNEQFF.